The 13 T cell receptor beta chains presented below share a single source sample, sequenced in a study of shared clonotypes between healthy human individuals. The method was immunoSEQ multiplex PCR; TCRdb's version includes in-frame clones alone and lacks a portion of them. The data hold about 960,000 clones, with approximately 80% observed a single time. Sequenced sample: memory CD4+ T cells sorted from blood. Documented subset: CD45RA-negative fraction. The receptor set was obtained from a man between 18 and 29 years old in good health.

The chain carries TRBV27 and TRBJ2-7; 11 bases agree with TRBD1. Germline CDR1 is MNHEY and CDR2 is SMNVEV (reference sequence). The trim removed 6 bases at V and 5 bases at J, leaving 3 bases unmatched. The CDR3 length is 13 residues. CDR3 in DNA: TGTGCCAGCAGACGGACAGGGGGCGACGAGCAGTACTTC. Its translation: CASRRTGGDEQYF.

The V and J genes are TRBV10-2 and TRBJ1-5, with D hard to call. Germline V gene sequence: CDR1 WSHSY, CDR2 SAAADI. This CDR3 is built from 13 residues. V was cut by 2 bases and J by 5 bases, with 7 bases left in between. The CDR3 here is CASSEEPDQPQHF. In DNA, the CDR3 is TGCGCCAGCAGTGAGGAACCGGATCAGCCCCAGCATTTT.

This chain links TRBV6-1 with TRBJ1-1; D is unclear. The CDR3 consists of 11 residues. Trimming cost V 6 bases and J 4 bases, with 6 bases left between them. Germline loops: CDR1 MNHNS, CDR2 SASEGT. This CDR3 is CASRQRTEAFF. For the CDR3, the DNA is TGTGCCAGCAGACAGCGCACTGAAGCTTTCTTT.

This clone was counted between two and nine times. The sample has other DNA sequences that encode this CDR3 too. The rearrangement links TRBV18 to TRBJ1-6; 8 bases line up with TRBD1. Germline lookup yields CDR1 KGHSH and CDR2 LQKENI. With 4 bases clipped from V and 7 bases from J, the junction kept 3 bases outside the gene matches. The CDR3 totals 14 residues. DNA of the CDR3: TGTGCCAGCTCACTAGACAGGGGCAATTCACCCCTCCACTTT. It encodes CASSLDRGNSPLHF.

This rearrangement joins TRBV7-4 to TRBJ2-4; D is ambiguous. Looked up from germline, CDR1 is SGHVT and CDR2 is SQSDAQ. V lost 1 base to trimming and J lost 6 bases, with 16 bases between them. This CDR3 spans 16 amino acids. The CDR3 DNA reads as TGTGCCAGCAGCTTAGGTAGTGAAGTACGACCAAACATTCAGTACTTC. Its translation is CASSLGSEVRPNIQYF.

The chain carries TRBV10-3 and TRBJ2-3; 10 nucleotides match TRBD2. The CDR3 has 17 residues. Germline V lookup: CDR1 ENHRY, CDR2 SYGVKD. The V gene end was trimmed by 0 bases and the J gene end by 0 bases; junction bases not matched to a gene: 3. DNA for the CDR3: TGTGCCATCAGTGAGTCGACTAGCGGGCTTAGCACAGATACGCAGTATTTT. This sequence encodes CAISESTSGLSTDTQYF.

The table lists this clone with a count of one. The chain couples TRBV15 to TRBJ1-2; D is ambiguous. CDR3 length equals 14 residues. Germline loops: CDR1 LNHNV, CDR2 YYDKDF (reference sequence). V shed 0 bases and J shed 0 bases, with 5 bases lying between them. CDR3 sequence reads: CATSRDLANYGYTF. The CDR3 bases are TGTGCCACCAGCAGAGATCTTGCTAACTATGGCTACACCTTC.

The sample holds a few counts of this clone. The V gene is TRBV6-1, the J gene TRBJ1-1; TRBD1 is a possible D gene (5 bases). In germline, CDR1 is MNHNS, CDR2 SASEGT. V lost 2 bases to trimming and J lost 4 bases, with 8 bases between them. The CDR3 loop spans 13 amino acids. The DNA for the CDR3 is TGTGCCAGCAGTGAAAGGGGAGGCACTGAAGCTTTCTTT. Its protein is CASSERGGTEAFF.

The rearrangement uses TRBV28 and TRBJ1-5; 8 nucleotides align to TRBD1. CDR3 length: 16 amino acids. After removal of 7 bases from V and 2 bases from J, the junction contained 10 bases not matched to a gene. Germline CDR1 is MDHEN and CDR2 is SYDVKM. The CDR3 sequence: CASTSGQGLGNQPQHF. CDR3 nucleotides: TGTGCCAGCACCTCAGGACAGGGCTTGGGCAATCAGCCCCAGCATTTT.

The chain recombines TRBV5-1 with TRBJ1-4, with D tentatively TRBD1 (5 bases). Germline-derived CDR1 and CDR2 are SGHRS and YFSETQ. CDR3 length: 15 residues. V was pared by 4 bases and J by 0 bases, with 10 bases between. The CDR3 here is CASSLQGSTNEKLFF. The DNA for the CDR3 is TGCGCCAGCAGCCTGCAGGGTTCAACTAATGAAAAACTGTTTTTT.

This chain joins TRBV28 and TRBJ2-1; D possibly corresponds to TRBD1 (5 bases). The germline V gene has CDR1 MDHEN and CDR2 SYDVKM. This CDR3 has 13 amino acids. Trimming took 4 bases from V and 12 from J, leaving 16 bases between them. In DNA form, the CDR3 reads TGTGCCAGCAGTTCCCAAGGGGCAATTGGGCAGTTCTTC. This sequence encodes CASSSQGAIGQFF. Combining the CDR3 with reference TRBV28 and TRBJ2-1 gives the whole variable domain DVKVTQSSRYLVKRTGEKVFLECVQDMDHENMFWYRQDPGLGLRLIYFSYDVKMKEKGDIPEGYSVSREKKERFSLILESASTNQTSMYLCASSSQGAIGQFFGPGTRLTVL.

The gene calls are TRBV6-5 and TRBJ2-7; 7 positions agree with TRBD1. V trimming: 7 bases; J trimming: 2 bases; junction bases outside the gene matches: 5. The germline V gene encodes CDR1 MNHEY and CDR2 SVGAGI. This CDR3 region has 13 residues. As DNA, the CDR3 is TGTGCCAGCAACCGACAGGGTACCTACGAGCAGTACTTC. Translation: CASNRQGTYEQYF.

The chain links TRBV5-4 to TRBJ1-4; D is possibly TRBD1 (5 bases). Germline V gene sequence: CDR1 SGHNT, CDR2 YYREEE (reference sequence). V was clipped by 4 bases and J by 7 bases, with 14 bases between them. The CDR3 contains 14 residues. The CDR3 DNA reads TGTGCCAGCAGCCGGGACGGGTCTTTTGAAAAACTGTTTTTT. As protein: CASSRDGSFEKLFF.